The rows below give T cell receptor beta chains drawn from one sample of a study of T-cell memory formation after mild COVID-19. One entry per CDR3 protein results from TCRdb running MiXCR on the 5' RACE reads. The sample consists of around 140,000 distinct CDR3 sequences, roughly 6.3% of them appearing once. The sample taken for sequencing was PBMCs or a T cell subset sorted from them (not recorded which). Receptor source: an adult woman who had mild COVID-19 (a few samples of this study predate the infection). Cell type and time point are not known. Both conserved end residues are part of each CDR3. D genes are given only for firm matches. Clone size is shown for a subset of rows, as once, few, many or a class of expanded clone.

len: 19
j_gene: TRBJ2-7
abundance: few
v_gene: TRBV12-3/TRBV12-4
d_gene: NA
CDR3aa: CASSLGGVSSGPTGYEQYF
CDR3nt: TGTGCCAGCAGTTTAGGCGGGGTTTCGAGCGGGCCCACCGGATACGAGCAGTACTTC

len: 13
j_gene: TRBJ2-4
abundance: many
v_gene: TRBV20-1
d_gene: NA
CDR3aa: CSARVPASAIQYF
CDR3nt: TGCAGTGCTAGAGTCCCAGCCTCAGCCATTCAGTACTTC

len: 14
j_gene: TRBJ1-6
abundance: few
v_gene: TRBV7-8
d_gene: TRBD1
CDR3aa: CASNTGGWVSPLHF
CDR3nt: TGTGCCAGCAACACAGGGGGCTGGGTTTCACCCCTCCACTTT

len: 15
j_gene: TRBJ2-1
abundance: many
v_gene: TRBV6-5
d_gene: NA
CDR3aa: CASRRGPRGYNEQFF
CDR3nt: TGTGCCAGCAGACGGGGGCCTCGGGGATACAATGAGCAGTTCTTC

len: 17
j_gene: TRBJ2-3
abundance: NA
v_gene: TRBV7-8
d_gene: NA
CDR3aa: CASSTRSRLSSTDTQYF
CDR3nt: TGTGCCAGCAGCACAAGGAGTAGGCTATCTAGCACAGATACGCAGTATTTT

len: 16
j_gene: TRBJ2-2
abundance: many
v_gene: TRBV12-3/TRBV12-4
d_gene: TRBD2
CDR3aa: CASSGRGLAGHGELFF
CDR3nt: TGTGCCAGCAGTGGGAGGGGACTAGCGGGACACGGGGAGCTGTTTTTT

len: 15
j_gene: TRBJ2-1
abundance: few
v_gene: TRBV6-5
d_gene: TRBD1
CDR3aa: CASSYGTGGMNEQFF
CDR3nt: TGTGCCAGCAGTTACGGGACAGGGGGCATGAATGAGCAGTTCTTC

len: 14
j_gene: TRBJ2-2
abundance: few
v_gene: TRBV11-2
d_gene: NA
CDR3aa: CASSLGVETGELFF
CDR3nt: TGTGCCAGCAGCTTAGGGGTGGAAACCGGGGAGCTGTTTTTT

len: 18
j_gene: TRBJ2-1
abundance: NA
v_gene: TRBV29-1
d_gene: TRBD1
CDR3aa: CSASAGTGPHLTYNEQFF
CDR3nt: TGCAGCGCCTCTGCCGGGACAGGCCCCCATCTGACCTACAATGAGCAGTTCTTC

len: 16
j_gene: TRBJ2-1
abundance: NA
v_gene: TRBV20-1
d_gene: TRBD2
CDR3aa: CSARPQLAGGHNEQFF
CDR3nt: TGCAGTGCTAGGCCCCAACTAGCGGGAGGACACAATGAGCAGTTCTTC